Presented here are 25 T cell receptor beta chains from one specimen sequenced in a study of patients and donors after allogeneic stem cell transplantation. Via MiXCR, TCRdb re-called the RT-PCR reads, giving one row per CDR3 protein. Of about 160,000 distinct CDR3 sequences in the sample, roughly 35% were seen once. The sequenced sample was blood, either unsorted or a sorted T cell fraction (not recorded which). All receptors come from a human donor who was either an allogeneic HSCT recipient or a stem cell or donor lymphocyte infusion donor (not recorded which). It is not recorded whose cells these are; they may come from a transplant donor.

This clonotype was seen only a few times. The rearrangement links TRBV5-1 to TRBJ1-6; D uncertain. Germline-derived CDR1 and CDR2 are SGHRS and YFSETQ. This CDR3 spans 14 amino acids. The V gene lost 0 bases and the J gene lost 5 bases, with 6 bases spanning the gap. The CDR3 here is CASSLGPNNSPLHF. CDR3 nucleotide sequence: TGCGCCAGCAGCTTGGGGCCTAATAATTCACCCCTCCACTTT.

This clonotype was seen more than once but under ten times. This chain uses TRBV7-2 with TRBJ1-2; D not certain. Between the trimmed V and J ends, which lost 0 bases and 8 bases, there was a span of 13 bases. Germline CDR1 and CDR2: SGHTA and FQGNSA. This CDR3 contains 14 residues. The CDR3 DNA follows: TGTGCCAGCAGCTTAGCGCTGACCGACCGAGGCTACACCTTC. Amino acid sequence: CASSLALTDRGYTF. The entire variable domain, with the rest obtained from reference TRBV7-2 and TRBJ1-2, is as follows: GAGVSQSPSNKVTEKGKDVELRCDPISGHTALYWYRQSLGQGLEFLIYFQGNSAPDKSGLPSDRFSAERTGGSVSTLTIQRTQQEDSAVYLCASSLALTDRGYTFGSGTRLTVV.

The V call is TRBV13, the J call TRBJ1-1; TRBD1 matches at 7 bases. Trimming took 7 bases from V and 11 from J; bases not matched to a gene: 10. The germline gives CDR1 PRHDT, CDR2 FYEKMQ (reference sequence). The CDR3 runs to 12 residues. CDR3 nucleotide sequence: TGTGCCAGCACCGGGACAGCGGACGAGGCTTTCTTT. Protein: CASTGTADEAFF. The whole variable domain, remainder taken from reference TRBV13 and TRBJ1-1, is AAGVIQSPRHLIKEKRETATLKCYPIPRHDTVYWYQQGPGQDPQFLISFYEKMQSDKGSIPDRFSAQQFSDYHSELNMSSLELGDSALYFCASTGTADEAFFGQGTRLTVV.

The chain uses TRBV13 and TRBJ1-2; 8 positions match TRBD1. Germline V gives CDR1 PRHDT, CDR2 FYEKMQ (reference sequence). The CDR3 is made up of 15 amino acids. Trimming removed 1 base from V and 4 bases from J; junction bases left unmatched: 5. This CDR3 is CASSLEDRDGYGYTF. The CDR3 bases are TGTGCCAGCAGCTTAGAGGACAGGGACGGCTATGGCTACACCTTC.

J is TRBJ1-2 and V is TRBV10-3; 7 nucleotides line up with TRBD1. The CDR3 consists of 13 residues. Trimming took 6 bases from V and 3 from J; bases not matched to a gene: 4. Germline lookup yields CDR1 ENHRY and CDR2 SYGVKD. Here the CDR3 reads CAIRSGTDYGYTF. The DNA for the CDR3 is TGTGCCATCAGAAGCGGGACAGACTATGGCTACACCTTC.

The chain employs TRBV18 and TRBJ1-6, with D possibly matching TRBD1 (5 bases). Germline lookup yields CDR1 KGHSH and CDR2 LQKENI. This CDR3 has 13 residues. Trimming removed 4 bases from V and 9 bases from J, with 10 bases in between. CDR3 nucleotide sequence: TGTGCCAGCTCACACAGGTGGGGTTCACCCCTCCACTTT. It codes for CASSHRWGSPLHF.

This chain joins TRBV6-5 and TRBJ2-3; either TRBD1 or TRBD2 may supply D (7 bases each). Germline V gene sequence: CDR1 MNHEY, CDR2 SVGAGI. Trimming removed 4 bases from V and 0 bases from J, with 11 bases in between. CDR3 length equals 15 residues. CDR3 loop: CASSFQGGSTDTQYF. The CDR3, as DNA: TGTGCCAGCAGTTTTCAGGGGGGGAGCACAGATACGCAGTATTTT.

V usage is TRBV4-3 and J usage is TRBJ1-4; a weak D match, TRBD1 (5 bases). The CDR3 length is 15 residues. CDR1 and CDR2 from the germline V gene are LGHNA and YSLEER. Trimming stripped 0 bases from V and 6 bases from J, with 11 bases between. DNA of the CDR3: TGCGCCAGCAGCCAAGATGGCAGGGCAGATGAAAAACTGTTTTTT. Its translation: CASSQDGRADEKLFF.

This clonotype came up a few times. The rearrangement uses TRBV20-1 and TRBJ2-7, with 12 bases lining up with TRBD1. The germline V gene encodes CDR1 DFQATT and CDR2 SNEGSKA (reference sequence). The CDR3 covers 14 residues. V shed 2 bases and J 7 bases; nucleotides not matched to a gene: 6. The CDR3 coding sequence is TGCAGTGCTAGACCGGGACAGGGGGCAGGTGAGCAGTACTTC. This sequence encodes CSARPGQGAGEQYF.

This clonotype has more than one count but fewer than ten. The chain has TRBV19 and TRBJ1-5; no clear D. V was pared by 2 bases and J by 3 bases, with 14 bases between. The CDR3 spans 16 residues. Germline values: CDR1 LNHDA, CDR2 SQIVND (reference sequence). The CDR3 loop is CASSISHQVLNQPQHF. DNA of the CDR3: TGTGCCAGTAGTATATCCCACCAAGTCCTCAATCAGCCCCAGCATTTT.

CDR3 DNA: TGTGCCAGCACCCTCGGGACTGGACTCACACCGAACACCGGGGAGCTGTTTTTT. Translated: CASTLGTGLTPNTGELFF. The chain recombines TRBV12-3 or TRBV12-4 with TRBJ2-2, with D possibly being TRBD2 (6 bases). The CDR3 runs to 18 residues. V was shortened by 7 bases and J by 0 bases, with 21 bases between the two germline ends.

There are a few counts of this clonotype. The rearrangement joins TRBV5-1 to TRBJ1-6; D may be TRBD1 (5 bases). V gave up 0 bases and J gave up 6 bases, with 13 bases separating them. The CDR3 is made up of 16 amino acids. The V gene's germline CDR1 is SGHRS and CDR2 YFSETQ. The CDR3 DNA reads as TGCGCCAGCAGCTTGGTGACAGCCCTCGGTAATTCACCCCTCCACTTT. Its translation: CASSLVTALGNSPLHF.

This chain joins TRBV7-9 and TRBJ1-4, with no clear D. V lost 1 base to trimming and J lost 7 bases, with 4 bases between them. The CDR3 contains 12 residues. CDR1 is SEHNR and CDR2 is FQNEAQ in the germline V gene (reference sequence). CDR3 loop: CASSLVVEKLFF. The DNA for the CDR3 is TGTGCCAGCAGCTTAGTAGTTGAAAAACTGTTTTTT.

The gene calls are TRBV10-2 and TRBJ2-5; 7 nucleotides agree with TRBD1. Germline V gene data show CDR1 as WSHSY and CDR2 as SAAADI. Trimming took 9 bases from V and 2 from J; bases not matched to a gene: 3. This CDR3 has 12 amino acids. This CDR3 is CASTGQQETQYF. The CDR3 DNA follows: TGCGCCAGTACGGGACAGCAAGAGACCCAGTACTTC.

CDR3 in DNA: TGTGCCAGCAGTTACTCGTTGAACACTGAAGCTTTCTTT. Translated, it gives CASSYSLNTEAFF. The chain links TRBV6-6 to TRBJ1-1; D remains ambiguous. Germline V gene data show CDR1 as MNHNY and CDR2 as SVGAGI (reference sequence). With 0 bases removed from V and 0 bases from J, the gap between germline ends came to 2 bases. The CDR3 contains 13 residues.

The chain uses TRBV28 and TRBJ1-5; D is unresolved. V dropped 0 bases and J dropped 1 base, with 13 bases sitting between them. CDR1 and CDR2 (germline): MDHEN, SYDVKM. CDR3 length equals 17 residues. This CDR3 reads CASSLWDPQWSNQPQHF. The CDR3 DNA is TGTGCCAGCAGTTTATGGGACCCTCAATGGAGCAATCAGCCCCAGCATTTT. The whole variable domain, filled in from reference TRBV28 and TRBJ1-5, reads DVKVTQSSRYLVKRTGEKVFLECVQDMDHENMFWYRQDPGLGLRLIYFSYDVKMKEKGDIPEGYSVSREKKERFSLILESASTNQTSMYLCASSLWDPQWSNQPQHFGDGTRLSIL.

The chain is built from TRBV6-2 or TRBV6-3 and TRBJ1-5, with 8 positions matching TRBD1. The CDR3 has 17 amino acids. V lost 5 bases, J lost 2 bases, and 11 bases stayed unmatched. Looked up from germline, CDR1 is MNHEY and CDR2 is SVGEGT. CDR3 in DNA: TGTGCCAGCAGTCCAGAGACAGGGGATTCGGGCAATCAGCCCCAGCATTTT. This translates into CASSPETGDSGNQPQHF.

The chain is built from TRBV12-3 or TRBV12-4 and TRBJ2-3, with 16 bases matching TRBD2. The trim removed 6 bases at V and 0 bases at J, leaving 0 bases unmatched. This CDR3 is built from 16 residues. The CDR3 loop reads CASRGLAGGSTDTQYF. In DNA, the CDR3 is TGTGCCAGCAGGGGACTAGCGGGGGGGAGCACAGATACGCAGTATTTT.

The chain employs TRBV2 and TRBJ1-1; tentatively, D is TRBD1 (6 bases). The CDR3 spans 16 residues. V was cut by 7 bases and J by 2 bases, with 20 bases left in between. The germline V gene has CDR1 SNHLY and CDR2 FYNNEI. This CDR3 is CASTQAPGTTNTEAFF. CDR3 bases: TGTGCCAGCACTCAGGCCCCCGGGACAACAAACACTGAAGCTTTCTTT.

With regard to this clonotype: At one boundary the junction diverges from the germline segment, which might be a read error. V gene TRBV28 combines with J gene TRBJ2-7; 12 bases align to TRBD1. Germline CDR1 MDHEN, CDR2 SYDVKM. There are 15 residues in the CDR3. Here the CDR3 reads CASSLSPGTGGGQNF. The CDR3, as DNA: TGTGCCAGCAGTTTATCACCCGGGACAGGGGGCGGGCAGAACTTC.

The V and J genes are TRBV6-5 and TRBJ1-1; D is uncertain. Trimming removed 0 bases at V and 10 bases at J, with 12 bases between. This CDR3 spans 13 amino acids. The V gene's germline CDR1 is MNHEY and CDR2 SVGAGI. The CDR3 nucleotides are TGTGCCAGCAGTTACTCGCGCCCGGCAGGAGCTTTCTTT. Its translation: CASSYSRPAGAFF.

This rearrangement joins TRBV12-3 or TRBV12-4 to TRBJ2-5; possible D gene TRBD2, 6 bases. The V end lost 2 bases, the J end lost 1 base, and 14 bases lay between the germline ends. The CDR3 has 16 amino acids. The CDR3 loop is CASSLPGLTLQETQYF. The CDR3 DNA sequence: TGTGCCAGCAGTTTACCGGGACTCACTCTCCAAGAGACCCAGTACTTC.

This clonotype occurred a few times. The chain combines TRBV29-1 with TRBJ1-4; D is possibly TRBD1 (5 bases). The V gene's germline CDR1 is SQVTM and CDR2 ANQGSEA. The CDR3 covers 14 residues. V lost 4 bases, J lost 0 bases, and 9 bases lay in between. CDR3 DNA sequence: TGCAGCGTTGCGCTGACAGCAACTAATGAAAAACTGTTTTTT. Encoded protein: CSVALTATNEKLFF.

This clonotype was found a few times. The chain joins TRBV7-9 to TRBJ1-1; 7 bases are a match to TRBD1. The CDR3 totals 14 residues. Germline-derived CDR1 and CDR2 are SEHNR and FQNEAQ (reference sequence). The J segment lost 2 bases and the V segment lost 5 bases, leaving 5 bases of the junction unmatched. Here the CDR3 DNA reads TGTGCCAGCAGCGGACGGGACAGTAACACTGAAGCTTTCTTT. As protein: CASSGRDSNTEAFF.

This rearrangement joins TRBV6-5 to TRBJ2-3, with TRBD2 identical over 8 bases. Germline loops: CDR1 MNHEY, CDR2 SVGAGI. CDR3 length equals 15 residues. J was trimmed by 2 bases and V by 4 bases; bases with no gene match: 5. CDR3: CASSSLAGSTDTQYF. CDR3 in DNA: TGTGCCAGCAGTTCCCTAGCGGGTTCCACAGATACGCAGTATTTT.